This TCR beta chain was recovered during a study of blood T cell repertoires in COVID-19. Study overall: The United States, Italy and Spain were the sources of the acute and convalescent COVID-19 samples. Sample material is recorded as cDNA or gDNA derived from T cells, B-cell-depleted T cells, or PBMCs.

The CDR3 covers 12 residues. Germline-derived CDR1 and CDR2 are MNHEY and SVGAGI. Trimming cost V 5 bases and J 3 bases, with 4 bases left between them. As processed by the authors: Amplification from reference gene primers served as the basis for estimated nucleated cell counts. The repertoire was sequenced with immunoSEQ multiplex PCR; TCRdb's copy has only in-frame clones and lacks some. That table furnishes V, J and clone size, whereas the DNA furnished D and trimming. The data contain about 110,000 clones, roughly four fifths of them singletons. The chain couples TRBV6-5 to TRBJ2-2; no clear D gene. Material: peripheral blood. The source is a woman in her seventies with acute or convalescent COVID-19. This chain's CDR3 is CASSTDTGELFF. CDR3 coding DNA: TGTGCCAGCAGTACGGACACCGGGGAGCTGTTTTTT.